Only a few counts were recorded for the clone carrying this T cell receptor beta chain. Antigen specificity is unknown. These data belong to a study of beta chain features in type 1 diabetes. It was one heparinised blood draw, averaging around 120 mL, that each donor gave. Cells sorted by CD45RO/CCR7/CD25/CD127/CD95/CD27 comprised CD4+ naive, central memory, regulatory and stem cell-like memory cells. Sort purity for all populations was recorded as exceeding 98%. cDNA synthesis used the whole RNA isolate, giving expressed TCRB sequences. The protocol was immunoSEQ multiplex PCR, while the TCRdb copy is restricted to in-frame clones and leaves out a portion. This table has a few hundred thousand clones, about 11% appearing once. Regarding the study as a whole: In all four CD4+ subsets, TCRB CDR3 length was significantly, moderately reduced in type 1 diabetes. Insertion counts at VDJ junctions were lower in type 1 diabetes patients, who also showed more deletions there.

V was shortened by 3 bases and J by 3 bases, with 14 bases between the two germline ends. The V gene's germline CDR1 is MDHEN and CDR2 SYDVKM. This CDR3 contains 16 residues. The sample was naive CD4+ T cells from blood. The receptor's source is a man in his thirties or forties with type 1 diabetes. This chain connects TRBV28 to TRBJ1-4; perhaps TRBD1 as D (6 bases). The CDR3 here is CASSLGPKGANEKLFF. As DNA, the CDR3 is TGTGCCAGCAGTTTGGGACCCAAGGGGGCTAATGAAAAACTGTTTTTT.